These 27 T cell receptor beta chains share one sample of origin, sequenced in a study of breast tumors, draining lymph nodes, adjacent tissues. The lymph nodes were axillary draining lymph nodes from breast cancer patients. TCRdb reprocessed the multiplex PCR reads with MiXCR, giving one entry per CDR3 protein. In the table there are roughly 110,000 distinct CDR3 sequences, 30% of which are singletons. Sequencing was performed on axillary lymph node tissue. Receptors originate from a female donor with breast cancer. Some clones in this sample may be carry-over from other donors' samples.

V is TRBV28 and J is TRBJ2-2; no clear D gene. The CDR3 is made up of 13 amino acids. The germline CDR1 and CDR2 sequences are MDHEN and SYDVKM. Trimming removed 7 bases from V and 3 bases from J, with 9 bases in between. CDR3 in amino acids: CASTPQYTGELFF. CDR3 bases: TGTGCCAGCACCCCCCAGTACACCGGGGAGCTGTTTTTT.

This clonotype has a count of ten or more. The J gene is TRBJ2-1, the V gene TRBV7-3, with TRBD2 identical over 10 bases. The V segment lost 5 bases and the J segment 0 bases; nucleotides outside the gene matches: 4. The CDR3 loop spans 16 amino acids. CDR1 is SGHTA and CDR2 is FQGTGA in the germline V gene. The DNA of the CDR3 is TGTGCCAGCAGCGAACTAGCGGGAACCTCCTACAATGAGCAGTTCTTC. Protein product: CASSELAGTSYNEQFF.

This clonotype was counted between two and nine times. Being one base from a much bigger clone, this may be a read error. The rearrangement uses TRBV20-1 and TRBJ2-1; TRBD2 matches at 9 bases. CDR3 length equals 16 residues. The V and J ends lost 1 base and 8 bases, in that order; junction bases with no gene match: 12. Germline lookup yields CDR1 DFQATT and CDR2 SNEGSKA (reference sequence). The CDR3 nucleotides are TGCAGTGCTAGAGGGGCAGCGGGGGGCCCGGTTTATGAGCAGTTCTTC. As protein: CSARGAAGGPVYEQFF.

This clonotype has a count of ten or more. The chain couples TRBV19 to TRBJ2-3; possibly TRBD1 for D (6 bases). Between the trimmed V and J ends, which lost 7 bases and 3 bases, there was a span of 11 bases. The CDR3 has 13 amino acids. Germline CDR1 and CDR2: LNHDA and SQIVND (reference sequence). This chain's CDR3 is CASTYQGTDTQYF. CDR3 nucleotide sequence: TGTGCCAGTACCTACCAGGGGACAGATACGCAGTATTTT.

This clonotype was seen at least ten times. The genes are TRBV6-1 and TRBJ2-3; the match to TRBD1 covers 9 bases. CDR3 length equals 15 residues. Germline CDR1 and CDR2: MNHNS and SASEGT. The J segment lost 1 base and the V segment lost 2 bases, leaving 1 base of the junction unmatched. CDR3: CASSEWTGGTDTQYF. The CDR3, as DNA: TGTGCCAGCAGTGAATGGACAGGGGGCACAGATACGCAGTATTTT.

This clonotype occurred many times. A read error may produce the germline difference seen at one junction end. The chain couples TRBV30 to TRBJ2-7, with D perhaps matching TRBD1 (6 bases). The CDR3 has 14 residues. Germline loops: CDR1 GTSNPN, CDR2 SVGIG (reference sequence). CDR3 sequence (DNA): TGTGCCTGGAGTCCCCTTCGACAGGCCCTCCACCTTGACTTC. The encoded protein is CAWSPLRQALHLDF.

This clonotype has more than one count but fewer than ten. The chain combines TRBV6-5 with TRBJ2-4; 12 nucleotides match TRBD1. V shed 5 bases and J 0 bases; nucleotides not matched to a gene: 17. The CDR3 extends over 21 amino acids. Germline-derived CDR1 and CDR2 are MNHEY and SVGAGI. The CDR3 nucleotides are TGTGCCAGCAGTCACCGGCCCCCCGGGACAGGGGGCGAACTAGCCAAAAACATTCAGTACTTC. This encodes CASSHRPPGTGGELAKNIQYF.

Many counts were recorded for this clonotype. The chain employs TRBV28 and TRBJ1-2; 10 positions agree with TRBD1. This CDR3 is built from 16 residues. V lost 6 bases, J lost 8 bases, and 15 bases stayed unmatched. Germline CDR1 is MDHEN and CDR2 is SYDVKM. The CDR3: CASRQRPGQGNLGYTF. DNA of the CDR3: TGTGCCAGCAGACAGAGACCGGGACAGGGGAATCTGGGCTACACCTTC.

To note about this clonotype: The DNA is left out, because the CDR3 cannot be placed on it with certainty; the CDR3 is given as TCRdb lists it. This chain joins TRBV12-3 or TRBV12-4 and TRBJ1-2; the table's TRBD1 call for D was not verified on the DNA. The CDR3 extends over 14 residues, inclusive of both ends. The CDR3 is CICSAGSGGYGYTF.

The table lists this clonotype with many counts. V and J are TRBV19 and TRBJ2-4, with D perhaps given as TRBD1 or TRBD2 (5 bases each). Trimming stripped 3 bases from V and 0 bases from J, with 9 bases between. This CDR3 is 15 amino acids long. CDR1 and CDR2 from the germline V gene are LNHDA and SQIVND (reference sequence). The CDR3 nucleotides read TGTGCCAGTAGTATTTGGGGGTTAGCCAAAAACATTCAGTACTTC. Protein: CASSIWGLAKNIQYF.

With regard to this clonotype: A much larger clone lies a single base off, so this may be a read error. V usage is TRBV20-1 and J usage is TRBJ2-5; weak D call: TRBD2 (5 bases). With 4 bases removed from V and 7 bases from J, the gap between germline ends came to 19 bases. The CDR3 has 14 residues. Germline CDR1 reads DFQATT; CDR2 reads SNEGSKA (reference sequence). CDR3 in DNA: TGCAGTGCTATTCCCGGGATAGCGCGGGCGACCCAGTACTTC. Its protein product is CSAIPGIARATQYF.

The chain's CDR3 is CATIFRGIRLQHF. DNA for the CDR3: TGTGCCACCATTTTTCGGGGGATCAGACTCCAGCATTTT. V is TRBV24-1 and J is TRBJ1-5; TRBD1 might be the D (5 bases). The CDR3 loop spans 13 amino acids. Trimming pared 8 bases from V and 12 bases from J, leaving 19 bases between. Germline V lookup: CDR1 KGHDR, CDR2 SFDVKD.

The table lists this clonotype with a few counts. This may be a read error, as it is one base from a much larger clone. The chain carries TRBV5-1 and TRBJ1-5; no clear D gene. The CDR3 consists of 14 residues. Germline V gene data show CDR1 as SGHRS and CDR2 as YFSETQ. The CDR3 reads CASSLRASSQPQHF. The CDR3 region has the DNA TGCGCCAGCAGCTTGCGGGCCAGCAGTCAGCCCCAGCATTTT.

This clonotype was observed a handful of times. CDR3 in DNA: TGTGCCAGCAGTTTAATTTTGTTGGCCCCCGAAGCTTTCTTT. Translated: CASSLILLAPEAFF. The gene calls are TRBV12-3 or TRBV12-4 and TRBJ1-1; D uncertain. The CDR3 covers 14 residues. Trimming removed 2 bases from V and 8 bases from J, with 15 bases in between.

This clonotype has more than one count but fewer than ten. The chain combines TRBV4-3 with TRBJ1-2, with D possibly being TRBD1 (5 bases). Trimming stripped 2 bases from V and 4 bases from J, with 11 bases between. Germline values: CDR1 LGHNA, CDR2 YSLEER. This CDR3 spans 14 amino acids. CDR3: CASSQIDSLYGYTF. The CDR3 nucleotides are TGCGCCAGCAGCCAAATCGACAGCCTCTATGGCTACACCTTC.

This clonotype has ten or more counts. The rearrangement uses TRBV4-1 and TRBJ2-7, with TRBD2 identical over 7 bases. The V segment lost 0 bases and the J segment 2 bases; nucleotides outside the gene matches: 7. The CDR3 spans 16 residues. CDR1 MGHRA and CDR2 YSYEKL come from the germline V gene. CDR3 sequence (DNA): TGCGCCAGCAGCCAAGATACCCCGGGACTACCCTACGAGCAGTACTTC. This gives the protein CASSQDTPGLPYEQYF.

This clonotype was seen at least ten times. The V and J genes are TRBV20-1 and TRBJ1-3; no clear D. V was shortened by 0 bases and J by 0 bases, with 12 bases between the two germline ends. CDR3 length: 16 residues. Germline CDR1 is DFQATT and CDR2 is SNEGSKA (reference sequence). CDR3 DNA: TGCAGTGCTAGAGAGGGAAGGATGCGCTCTGGAAACACCATATATTTT. The encoded protein is CSAREGRMRSGNTIYF.

This clonotype showed up many times. The chain recombines TRBV13 with TRBJ2-7; tentatively, D is TRBD2 (6 bases). Trimming removed 2 bases at V and 4 bases at J, with 12 bases between. Germline CDR1 and CDR2: PRHDT and FYEKMQ (reference sequence). This CDR3 contains 14 residues. The CDR3: CASSLPGGGYEQYF. The CDR3 nucleotides are TGTGCCAGCAGCTTACCCGGGGGAGGATACGAGCAGTACTTC.

This clonotype was observed at least ten times. The genes are TRBV6-6 and TRBJ1-5; TRBD1 might be the D (5 bases). This CDR3 has 14 residues. Trimming cost V 0 bases and J 7 bases, with 10 bases left between them. Germline V gene sequence: CDR1 MNHNY, CDR2 SVGAGI (reference sequence). CDR3 region: CASSYSMGLQPQHF. The CDR3 nucleotides are TGTGCCAGCAGTTACTCGATGGGGCTACAGCCCCAGCATTTT.

This clonotype was seen once. The chain uses TRBV15 and TRBJ2-5; D gene ambiguous. The length of the CDR3 is 13 residues. Trimming took 9 bases from V and 1 from J, leaving 12 bases between them. Germline assignment: CDR1 LNHNV and CDR2 YYDKDF (reference sequence). CDR3 residues: CATKSYVQETQYF. CDR3 sequence (DNA): TGTGCCACGAAGTCGTATGTCCAAGAGACCCAGTACTTC.

For this clonotype: The junction departs from germline at one end; a sequencing error may be responsible. This sequence joins TRBV11-2 and TRBJ1-2; TRBD1 agrees at 7 bases. Germline V gene sequence: CDR1 SGHAT, CDR2 FQNNGV. The CDR3 has 14 amino acids. The CDR3 coding sequence is TGTGCCGGCAGCCCTACGACAGGGACCTATGGCTACACCTTC. Residues: CAGSPTTGTYGYTF.

By frequency in the sample, this clonotype is medium-sized. The chain links TRBV20-1 to TRBJ2-7; 7 bases are a match to TRBD1. J was trimmed by 5 bases and V by 5 bases; bases with no gene match: 9. CDR3 size: 13 residues. The germline gives CDR1 DFQATT, CDR2 SNEGSKA (reference sequence). CDR3 amino acids: CSAGRLQGNEQYF. The CDR3 DNA reads TGCAGTGCTGGGCGTCTACAGGGGAACGAGCAGTACTTC.

This clonotype was seen repeatedly, ten times or more. This chain uses TRBV11-3 with TRBJ2-1; 7 bases agree with TRBD1. The CDR3 has 17 amino acids. Germline assignment: CDR1 SGHNT and CDR2 YENEEA. Trimming took 4 bases from V and 5 from J; bases not matched to a gene: 14. CDR3 sequence: CASSSRQGEGLDNEQFF. The CDR3 coding sequence is TGTGCCAGCAGCTCACGGCAGGGGGAAGGGTTGGACAATGAGCAGTTCTTC.

This clonotype was seen many times. The rearrangement joins TRBV6-5 to TRBJ1-5; D possibly corresponds to TRBD1 (6 bases). The length of the CDR3 is 14 residues. With 2 bases removed from V and 5 bases from J, the gap between germline ends came to 10 bases. Germline-derived CDR1 and CDR2 are MNHEY and SVGAGI. The chain's CDR3 is CASSYRGSDQPQHF. As DNA, the CDR3 is TGTGCCAGCAGTTACAGGGGGAGCGATCAGCCCCAGCATTTT.

There are many counts of this clonotype. This may stem from a read error, because a much larger clone lies one nucleotide away. J is TRBJ2-7 and V is TRBV20-1; maybe TRBD1 (6 bases). V was cut by 4 bases and J by 9 bases, with 19 bases left in between. The CDR3 has 13 residues. Germline CDR1 and CDR2: DFQATT and SNEGSKA (reference sequence). CDR3 region: CSAIRQDLLAQYF. The CDR3 bases are TGCAGTGCTATCAGACAGGACCTACTCGCGCAGTACTTC.

In its sample, this clonotype was seen many times. J is TRBJ1-4 and V is TRBV6-4; the D is unclear. This CDR3 spans 15 amino acids. The germline V and J ends were trimmed by 2 bases and 2 bases, with 9 bases remaining between them. Germline CDR1 and CDR2: MRHNA and SNTAGT. This chain's CDR3 is CASSDRWRTNEKLFF. CDR3 DNA: TGTGCCAGCAGTGACCGGTGGCGGACTAATGAAAAACTGTTTTTT.

This clonotype came up many times. V usage is TRBV11-2 and J usage is TRBJ1-6; 9 nucleotides align to TRBD1. V was pared by 5 bases and J by 2 bases, with 13 bases of the junction left unmatched. CDR1 is SGHAT and CDR2 is FQNNGV in the germline V gene. The CDR3 extends over 19 amino acids. The CDR3 DNA reads as TGTGCCAGCAGCCCTCGGACAGGGGCCAACACCGCCTATAATTCACCCCTCCACTTT. Translated, it gives CASSPRTGANTAYNSPLHF.